The source of this TCR beta chain is a study of blood T cell repertoires in COVID-19. The CDR3 sequence is 14 residues long. Unmatched junction bases numbered 3, after V lost 6 bases and J lost 0 bases. Per the germline V gene, CDR1 is MNHEY and CDR2 is SVGAGI. Sequencing used immunoSEQ multiplex PCR; TCRdb keeps in-frame clones, though not all of them. This table has some 320,000 clones, approximately 88% appearing once. Assignment of participants to cohorts was predicated upon participant-reported clinical history. The source material was PBMCs or T cells enriched from blood (not recorded which). The sequence derives from a man in his fifties or sixties who had recovered from COVID-19. J is TRBJ2-7 and V is TRBV6-5, with 9 bases that match TRBD1. CDR3 nucleotides: TGTGCCAGCAGACAGACAGGGGGCTCCTACGAGCAGTACTTC. Protein product: CASRQTGGSYEQYF.